This T cell receptor (beta chain) came from a study of CD8+ T cells in alopecia areata. Germline lookup yields CDR1 MNHEY and CDR2 SMNVEV (reference sequence). V lost 5 bases to trimming and J lost 6 bases; unmatched junction nucleotides: 8. The CDR3 spans 15 residues. It was cDNA, reverse transcribed from extracted RNA, that served as the sequencing template. Repertoires were generated with immunoSEQ multiplex PCR, while TCRdb's copy carries only in-frame clones and drops some. The sample holds 110,000 to 150,000 clones; roughly 53% are singletons and the top ten take 5% to 7%. This sequence joins TRBV27 and TRBJ1-1; 11 positions agree with TRBD1. Sequenced here: CD4+ T cells sorted from blood, sampled at week 0. The origin of this receptor is a human donor with alopecia areata. The CDR3 protein is CASSERTGGASEAFF. The CDR3 DNA sequence: TGTGCCAGCAGTGAACGGACAGGGGGCGCCTCTGAAGCTTTCTTT.